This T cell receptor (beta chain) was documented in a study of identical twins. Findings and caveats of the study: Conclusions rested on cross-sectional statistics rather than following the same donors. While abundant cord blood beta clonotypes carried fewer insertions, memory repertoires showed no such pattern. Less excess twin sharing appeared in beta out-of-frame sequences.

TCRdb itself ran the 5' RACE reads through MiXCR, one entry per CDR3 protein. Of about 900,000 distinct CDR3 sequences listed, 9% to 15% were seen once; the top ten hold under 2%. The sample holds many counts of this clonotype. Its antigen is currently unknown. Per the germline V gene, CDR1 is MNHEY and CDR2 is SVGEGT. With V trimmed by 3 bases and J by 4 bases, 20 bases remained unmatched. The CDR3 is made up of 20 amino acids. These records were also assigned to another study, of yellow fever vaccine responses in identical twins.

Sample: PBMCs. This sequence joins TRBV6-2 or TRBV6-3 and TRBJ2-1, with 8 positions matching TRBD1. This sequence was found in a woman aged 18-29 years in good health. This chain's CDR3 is CASSYPRQGARPNFYNEQFF. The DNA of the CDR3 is TGTGCCAGCAGTTATCCTCGTCAGGGGGCCCGTCCGAATTTTTACAATGAGCAGTTCTTC.